This entry lists 11 T cell receptor beta chains sequenced from one sample in a study of blood T cell repertoires in COVID-19. Libraries were prepared by immunoSEQ multiplex PCR; TCRdb keeps only in-frame clonotypes and omits some of them. The sample shows a few hundred thousand clones, around 87% of them seen only once. Input material: PBMCs or T cells enriched from blood (not recorded which). The receptors were sampled from a man aged 25 to 45 who had been exposed to COVID-19.

The gene calls are TRBV18 and TRBJ2-1, with D perhaps matching TRBD1 (5 bases). Germline values: CDR1 KGHSH, CDR2 LQKENI. The CDR3 runs to 12 residues. V lost 3 bases and J lost 10, with 10 bases in between. The CDR3 reads CASSPQGGEQFF. The CDR3 coding sequence is TGTGCCAGCTCACCTCAGGGCGGAGAGCAGTTCTTC.

J is TRBJ2-5 and V is TRBV7-2; TRBD2 aligns across 9 bases. V shed 1 base, J shed 3 bases, and the junction held 0 bases outside the gene matches. Germline V gives CDR1 SGHTA, CDR2 FQGNSA. CDR3 length: 14 residues. CDR3 sequence (DNA): TGTGCCAGCAGCTTAGGACTAGCGGAAGAGACCCAGTACTTC. Residues: CASSLGLAEETQYF.

The chain employs TRBV7-2 and TRBJ2-2, with D perhaps matching TRBD1 (6 bases). The germline V gene encodes CDR1 SGHTA and CDR2 FQGNSA. The length of the CDR3 is 15 residues. Trimming removed 2 bases at V and 2 bases at J, with 9 bases between. The CDR3 DNA sequence: TGTGCCAGCAGCTTACGGGGACAAAACACCGGGGAGCTGTTTTTT. Protein: CASSLRGQNTGELFF.

The rearrangement links TRBV19 to TRBJ1-4, with 9 positions matching TRBD1. Germline CDR1 LNHDA, CDR2 SQIVND (reference sequence). The CDR3 runs to 14 residues. The V and J ends lost 5 bases and 8 bases, in that order; junction bases with no gene match: 6. The DNA of the CDR3 is TGTGCCAGTAGTTGGGACAGGGAAATCGAAAAACTGTTTTTT. It yields the protein CASSWDREIEKLFF.

Concerning this clone: The sample carries other DNA sequences with the same CDR3. This chain joins TRBV27 and TRBJ1-5; D is unresolved. V shed 3 bases and J shed 1 base, with 7 bases lying between them. Germline CDR1 and CDR2: MNHEY and SMNVEV (reference sequence). There are 14 residues in the CDR3. CDR3: CASSFDRSNQPQHF. The CDR3 DNA is TGTGCCAGCAGTTTTGATAGAAGCAATCAGCCCCAGCATTTT.

V and J are TRBV5-1 and TRBJ2-2; TRBD2 matches at 7 bases. The CDR3 has 18 residues. V was pared by 0 bases and J by 0 bases, with 8 bases of the junction left unmatched. The V gene's germline CDR1 is SGHRS and CDR2 YFSETQ. CDR3 residues: CASSLALAAGANTGELFF. The CDR3 coding sequence is TGCGCCAGCAGCTTGGCCTTGGCTGCGGGGGCGAACACCGGGGAGCTGTTTTTT.

The chain couples TRBV10-2 to TRBJ2-7; a possible D gene is TRBD2 (6 bases). The germline V and J ends were trimmed by 7 bases and 9 bases, with 13 bases remaining between them. Germline-derived CDR1 and CDR2 are WSHSY and SAAADI. There are 11 residues in the CDR3. The CDR3 protein is CASNGGLGQYF. In nucleotides, the CDR3 is TGCGCCAGCAACGGGGGTTTGGGGCAGTACTTC.

V gene TRBV6-1 combines with J gene TRBJ1-3; TRBD1 might be the D (6 bases). CDR3 size: 15 residues. CDR1 and CDR2 from the germline V gene are MNHNS and SASEGT. Trimming shortened V by 3 bases and J by 9 bases, and 18 bases separated the two germline ends. This chain's CDR3 is CASSDEQGLGSTIYF. The CDR3 coding sequence is TGTGCCAGCAGTGACGAACAGGGCCTTGGGAGCACCATATATTTT.

To note about this clone: Other DNA sequences in the sample encode the same CDR3. The chain joins TRBV12-3 or TRBV12-4 to TRBJ2-3; unclear D gene. There are 13 residues in the CDR3. Trimming removed 5 bases at V and 1 base at J, with 7 bases between. The CDR3 nucleotides read TGTGCCAGCAGTCTTGCGGGCACAGATACGCAGTATTTT. Translation: CASSLAGTDTQYF.

The chain recombines TRBV6-2 or TRBV6-3 with TRBJ2-5; D is possibly TRBD1 (5 bases). CDR1 MNHEY and CDR2 SVGEGT come from the germline V gene. This CDR3 is 13 amino acids long. V shed 2 bases and J shed 1 base, with 5 bases lying between them. CDR3 DNA: TGTGCCAGCAGTTACGACAGCCAAGAGACCCAGTACTTC. Residues: CASSYDSQETQYF.

This rearrangement joins TRBV3-1 (or the pseudogene TRBV3-2) to TRBJ2-1; TRBD2 matches 10 bases. Germline assignment: CDR1 LGHDT and CDR2 YNNKEL (reference sequence). Trimming took 0 bases from V and 7 from J; bases not matched to a gene: 3. The length of the CDR3 is 15 residues. The CDR3: CASSQEAGGRNEQFF. The CDR3, as DNA: TGTGCCAGCAGCCAAGAAGCGGGGGGGCGTAATGAGCAGTTCTTC.